Shown below are 10 T cell receptor beta chains from a single sample sequenced in a study of blood T cell repertoires in COVID-19. The protocol was immunoSEQ multiplex PCR, while the TCRdb copy is restricted to in-frame clones and leaves out a portion. The sample records 150,000 or so clones, 75% to 90% being singletons. The sample was PBMCs or T cells enriched from blood (not recorded which). These receptors all come from a woman between 50 and 59 years old who had recovered from COVID-19.

V gene TRBV29-1 combines with J gene TRBJ1-2; the D gene is possibly TRBD1 (6 bases). The CDR3 is 12 amino acids. V lost 4 bases to trimming and J lost 7 bases, with 13 bases between them. Looked up from germline, CDR1 is SQVTM and CDR2 is ANQGSEA. The chain's CDR3 is CSVGNRESGYTF. Here the CDR3 DNA reads TGCAGCGTTGGGAACAGGGAAAGTGGCTACACCTTC.

CDR3 sequence (DNA): TGTGCCAGCAGCCTGACAGGGGCGGGTTCACCCCTCCACTTT. Translating gives CASSLTGAGSPLHF. The rearrangement links TRBV7-9 to TRBJ1-6; 8 bases agree with TRBD1. J gave up 9 bases and V 5 bases, and 6 bases lay outside the gene matches. The CDR3 extends over 14 amino acids. Germline values: CDR1 SEHNR, CDR2 FQNEAQ (reference sequence).

There are a few counts of this clone. This rearrangement joins TRBV12-3 or TRBV12-4 to TRBJ1-1; D call uncertain. The V end lost 8 bases, the J end lost 9 bases, and 16 bases lay between the germline ends. The CDR3 sequence is 12 residues long. CDR3: CASSRGLSQAFF. CDR3 DNA: TGTGCCAGCTCAAGAGGGCTGAGCCAAGCTTTCTTT.

The genes are TRBV2 and TRBJ2-5; 9 bases are shared with TRBD2. J gave up 1 base and V 8 bases, and 5 bases lay outside the gene matches. The CDR3 extends over 14 amino acids. Germline V gene lookup returns CDR1 SNHLY and CDR2 FYNNEI. DNA of the CDR3: TGTGCCAGCCGACTAGCGGAGTCCCAAGAGACCCAGTACTTC. Translated: CASRLAESQETQYF.

This clone was observed once. The J gene is TRBJ2-1, the V gene TRBV7-2, with 10 bases fitting TRBD1. With 2 bases clipped from V and 4 bases from J, the junction kept 11 bases outside the gene matches. This CDR3 region has 18 residues. Germline-derived CDR1 and CDR2 are SGHTA and FQGNSA. Here the CDR3 reads CASSLSGQGRNRYNEQFF. The DNA of the CDR3 is TGTGCCAGCAGCTTATCGGGACAGGGGCGCAATCGGTACAATGAGCAGTTCTTC.

V usage is TRBV25-1 and J usage is TRBJ1-1, with D uncertain. This CDR3 has 15 residues. V lost 6 bases and J lost 3, with 17 bases in between. The germline CDR1 and CDR2 sequences are MGHDK and SYGVNS. CDR3 bases: TGTGCCAGCAGAGAAAGCAGAGGAAGATACACTGAAGCTTTCTTT. Translated: CASRESRGRYTEAFF.

The chain employs TRBV9 and TRBJ2-3; D perhaps matches TRBD2 (5 bases). The length of the CDR3 is 14 residues. Between the trimmed V and J ends, which lost 4 bases and 6 bases, there was a span of 15 bases. CDR1 SGDLS and CDR2 YYNGEE come from the germline V gene. The CDR3 spells CASSSRAQGDTQYF. CDR3 bases: TGTGCCAGCAGCTCGAGGGCCCAAGGGGATACGCAGTATTTT.

The chain is built from TRBV5-1 and TRBJ1-1; TRBD1 aligns across 8 bases. The CDR3 contains 17 residues. Germline V gives CDR1 SGHRS, CDR2 YFSETQ. J gave up 3 bases and V 3 bases, and 13 bases lay outside the gene matches. CDR3 region: CASSSVTGGRSDTEAFF. In nucleotides, the CDR3 is TGCGCCAGCAGCTCGGTTACAGGGGGACGGAGTGACACTGAAGCTTTCTTT.

The gene calls are TRBV6-5 and TRBJ1-4; D ambiguous. V was shortened by 8 bases and J by 7 bases, with 17 bases between the two germline ends. This CDR3 spans 14 amino acids. Germline CDR1 is MNHEY and CDR2 is SVGAGI. Here the CDR3 reads CASYYIGVGEKLFF. CDR3 nucleotides: TGTGCCAGCTACTACATAGGAGTGGGTGAAAAACTGTTTTTT.

J is TRBJ1-1 and V is TRBV18; no reliable D call. Trimming left V 3 bases short and J 1 base short, with 9 bases between. From germline, CDR1 is KGHSH and CDR2 LQKENI. The CDR3 sequence is 14 residues long. As DNA, the CDR3 is TGTGCCAGCTCACCCAGTACACAGAACACTGAAGCTTTCTTT. This translates into CASSPSTQNTEAFF.